A single sample gave rise to the 16 T cell receptor beta chains below, sequenced in a study of blood T cells in healthy people across ages. Using a J-beta primer mix together with a sample-barcoded 5' primer, a second PCR was run for roughly 6 to 11 cycles. TCRdb reanalysed the 5' RACE reads using MiXCR and keeps one entry per CDR3 protein. The sample lists about 640,000 distinct CDR3 sequences; roughly 31% were seen once. Specimen: blood. All receptors derive from an elderly woman in good health.

V and J are TRBV24-1 and TRBJ2-3; D might be TRBD1 (5 bases). The CDR3 runs to 13 residues. CDR1 and CDR2 (germline): KGHDR, SFDVKD. V lost 4 bases and J 8 bases, leaving 12 bases between the germline ends. The CDR3 loop reads CATSEIQGGTQYF. CDR3 coding DNA: TGTGCCACCAGTGAAATCCAGGGTGGTACGCAGTATTTT.

This clonotype was detected a few times. A read error may explain this, as a much larger clone is one base away. CDR3 in DNA: TGCAGTGCGCGACTAGCGGGGGGTAATGAGCAGTACTTC. It is translated as CSARLAGGNEQYF. The chain is built from TRBV20-1 and TRBJ2-4; 13 bases agree with TRBD2. Germline V gene sequence: CDR1 DFQATT, CDR2 SNEGSKA (reference sequence). V lost 6 bases and J lost 13; bases outside the gene matches: 9. The CDR3 has 13 amino acids.

V and J are TRBV7-3 and TRBJ1-1, with D unresolved. The ends were cut back, 5 bases at V and 4 bases at J, with 11 bases in the middle. Germline lookup yields CDR1 SGHTA and CDR2 FQGTGA. This CDR3 has 13 residues. CDR3: CASSQQRCTEAFF. For the CDR3, the DNA is TGTGCCAGCAGCCAGCAACGGTGCACTGAAGCTTTCTTT.

This chain links TRBV5-1 with TRBJ1-1; D gene unclear. Germline V gene data show CDR1 as SGHRS and CDR2 as YFSETQ. The CDR3 contains 14 residues. The V gene lost 7 bases and the J gene lost 6 bases, with 19 bases spanning the gap. The CDR3 DNA reads TGCGCCAGCGGAAGCGTTGGGAGTTTCTCTGAAGCTTTCTTT. Protein product: CASGSVGSFSEAFF.

This clonotype was counted many times. This chain uses TRBV5-1 with TRBJ2-3, with a tentative D call TRBD2 (5 bases). This CDR3 is built from 13 residues. Trimming cost V 0 bases and J 6 bases, with 8 bases left between them. The germline gives CDR1 SGHRS, CDR2 YFSETQ. CDR3 residues: CASSLDGMDTQYF. CDR3 bases: TGCGCCAGCAGCTTGGACGGGATGGATACGCAGTATTTT.

The sample holds many counts of this clonotype. The genes are TRBV20-1 and TRBJ2-3; the match to TRBD2 covers 14 bases. This CDR3 is 17 amino acids long. Trimming cost V 3 bases and J 3 bases; bases outside gene matches: 8. The germline V gene has CDR1 DFQATT and CDR2 SNEGSKA (reference sequence). The CDR3 is CSASYGLAGGGTDTQYF. The CDR3 coding sequence is TGCAGTGCTAGTTACGGACTAGCGGGGGGAGGGACAGATACGCAGTATTTT.

In DNA, the CDR3 is TGTGCCAGCAGCAGTAGCGGCGAACGGGAGCAGTACTTC. As protein: CASSSSGEREQYF. V is TRBV14 and J is TRBJ2-5, with a possible D match to TRBD2 (6 bases). V was trimmed by 5 bases and J by 11 bases, leaving 18 bases between them. CDR1 and CDR2 from the germline V gene are SGHDN and FVKESK. The CDR3 loop spans 13 amino acids.

This clonotype was counted at least ten times. The chain joins TRBV7-9 to TRBJ1-6; D unclear. V gave up 5 bases and J gave up 10 bases, with 18 bases separating them. Germline CDR1 and CDR2: SEHNR and FQNEAQ (reference sequence). This CDR3 has 15 residues. The CDR3 DNA sequence: TGTGCCAGCAGCCATCCACGGCGGCTTGAGTCACCCCTCCACTTT. It codes for CASSHPRRLESPLHF.

The V and J genes are TRBV29-1 and TRBJ1-2, with D perhaps matching TRBD1 (5 bases). Germline CDR1 is SQVTM and CDR2 is ANQGSEA. The V gene lost 5 bases and the J gene lost 4 bases, with 23 bases spanning the gap. The CDR3 is 16 amino acids. The CDR3 region has the DNA TGCAGCGTTCCAGGCGGTGAAGAGGCAGGGACCTATGGCTACACCTTC. This translates into CSVPGGEEAGTYGYTF.

The genes are TRBV25-1 and TRBJ2-7; a possible D gene is TRBD1 (5 bases). Germline CDR1 MGHDK, CDR2 SYGVNS. V gave up 1 base and J gave up 2 bases, with 9 bases separating them. The CDR3 is 14 residues long. The CDR3 DNA sequence: TGTGCCAGCAGTGAATCAGGGCGAGCCTACGAGCAGTACTTC. It yields the protein CASSESGRAYEQYF.

This clonotype was observed many times. The gene calls are TRBV7-2 and TRBJ2-5, with TRBD1 identical over 7 bases. This CDR3 region has 13 residues. V gave up 3 bases and J gave up 4 bases; unmatched junction bases: 2. Germline V gives CDR1 SGHTA, CDR2 FQGNSA. In DNA, the CDR3 is TGTGCCAGCAGCTTTACAGGGGTAGAGACCCAGTACTTC. Translated, it gives CASSFTGVETQYF.

To note about this clonotype: One base away lies a much larger clone, so this may be a sequencing read error. This chain links TRBV5-1 with TRBJ2-1, with D perhaps TRBD1 (7 bases). Per the germline V gene, CDR1 is SGHRS and CDR2 is YFSETQ. CDR3 size: 15 residues. CDR3 residues: CASSLVQGRNNGQFF. CDR3 nucleotide sequence: TGCGCCAGCAGCTTAGTACAGGGGAGGAACAATGGGCAGTTCTTC. The complete variable domain, with remaining parts taken from reference TRBV5-1 and TRBJ2-1, reads KAGVTQTPRYLIKTRGQQVTLSCSPISGHRSVSWYQQTPGQGLQFLFEYFSETQRNKGNFPGRFSGRQFSNSRSEMNVSTLELGDSALYLCASSLVQGRNNGQFFGPGTRLTVL.

This clonotype has ten or more counts. V gene TRBV7-3 combines with J gene TRBJ2-7, with D uncertain. Germline lookup yields CDR1 SGHTA and CDR2 FQGTGA. Trimming took 5 bases from V and 4 from J, leaving 9 bases between them. There are 12 residues in the CDR3. The CDR3 is CASSLNRYEQYF. The CDR3 nucleotides read TGTGCCAGCAGCCTAAACAGATACGAGCAGTACTTC.

CDR3: CASSIPGRSDTDTQYF. The CDR3 DNA reads as TGTGCCAGCAGTATTCCGGGGAGGAGCGACACAGATACGCAGTATTTT. V gene TRBV28 combines with J gene TRBJ2-3; weak D call: TRBD2 (6 bases). Germline lookup yields CDR1 MDHEN and CDR2 SYDVKM. V was shortened by 5 bases and J by 2 bases, with 17 bases between the two germline ends. This CDR3 has 16 residues.

This clonotype was seen more than once but under ten times. The gene calls are TRBV7-3 and TRBJ2-1; 9 nucleotides match TRBD2. The J call could be wrong; TRBJ2-7 is a better fit for the DNA end. This CDR3 spans 15 amino acids. Germline loops: CDR1 SGHTA, CDR2 FQGTGA. The CDR3 DNA is TGTGCCAGCAGCCCCCCGGGCGGGGGGGCCAATGAGCAGTACTTC. It codes for CASSPPGGGANEQYF.

The rearrangement joins TRBV12-3 or TRBV12-4 to TRBJ2-4; TRBD2 matches 7 bases. The end of the DNA aligns better with TRBJ2-7, so the J call may be wrong. The length of the CDR3 is 13 residues. The CDR3 reads CASSLGLVYEQYF. Here the CDR3 DNA reads TGTGCCAGCAGCCTCGGACTAGTCTACGAGCAGTACTTC.